Each of the 27 T cell receptor beta chains below was sequenced from the same sample in a study of technical replicates of blood from a few donors. Here immunoSEQ multiplex PCR was the method, and the copy in TCRdb shows in-frame clones only, minus some. Found here are around 60,000 clones, more than 85% of them singletons; the top ten hold more than 3.5%. The specimen sequenced was PBMCs. The receptors stem from a human donor in good health. Some clones in this sample may be carry-over from other donors' samples.

The CDR3 here is CASSRDRGYNEQFF. DNA of the CDR3: TGTGCCAGCAGCCGGGACAGGGGCTACAATGAGCAGTTCTTC. V gene TRBV7-9 combines with J gene TRBJ2-1; 10 bases are a match to TRBD1. Trimming removed 5 bases from V and 3 bases from J; junction bases left unmatched: 1. This CDR3 comprises 14 residues. Per the germline V gene, CDR1 is SEHNR and CDR2 is FQNEAQ (reference sequence).

The chain joins TRBV19 to TRBJ2-1; the D is unclear. Trimming removed 2 bases from V and 8 bases from J, with 13 bases in between. The CDR3 has 14 amino acids. The germline V gene has CDR1 LNHDA and CDR2 SQIVND (reference sequence). CDR3 nucleotides: TGTGCCAGTAGTATAAACCTAGAGTCGGATGAGCAGTTCTTC. It is translated as CASSINLESDEQFF.

This sequence joins TRBV28 and TRBJ2-7; 9 bases agree with TRBD2. The germline gives CDR1 MDHEN, CDR2 SYDVKM. This CDR3 is built from 16 residues. Trimming cost V 7 bases and J 3 bases; bases outside gene matches: 13. In nucleotides, the CDR3 is TGTGCCAGCAATCTAGCGGGATCTCCTTTGGGCTACGAGCAGTACTTC. Translation: CASNLAGSPLGYEQYF.

This chain links TRBV25-1 with TRBJ2-7, with D perhaps matching TRBD1 (6 bases). Trimming stripped 2 bases from V and 3 bases from J, with 14 bases between. Germline values: CDR1 MGHDK, CDR2 SYGVNS. CDR3 size: 15 residues. CDR3: CASSEPRQANYEQYF. CDR3 nucleotides: TGTGCCAGCAGTGAACCGAGACAGGCCAACTACGAGCAGTACTTC.

The chain joins TRBV19 to TRBJ2-3; D might be TRBD1 (6 bases). The CDR3 loop spans 15 amino acids. Trimming took off 2 bases at V and 3 bases at J, with 12 bases between the two ends. Germline CDR1 and CDR2: LNHDA and SQIVND (reference sequence). DNA for the CDR3: TGTGCCAGTAGTATATCCAGGGGTTGGACAGATACGCAGTATTTT. This gives the protein CASSISRGWTDTQYF. Complete variable domain (other parts from reference TRBV19 and TRBJ2-3): DGGITQSPKYLFRKEGQNVTLSCEQNLNHDAMYWYRQDPGQGLRLIYYSQIVNDFQKGDIAEGYSVSREKKESFPLTVTSAQKNPTAFYLCASSISRGWTDTQYFGPGTRLTVL.

J is TRBJ2-2 and V is TRBV7-9; D gene unclear. The CDR3 runs 14 residues. Trimming pared 0 bases from V and 4 bases from J, leaving 6 bases between. Germline CDR1 is SEHNR and CDR2 is FQNEAQ (reference sequence). The CDR3 loop reads CASSLAQSTGELFF. Written as DNA, the CDR3 is TGTGCCAGCAGCTTAGCACAGAGCACCGGGGAGCTGTTTTTT.

The chain combines TRBV5-1 with TRBJ2-2, with D unclear. Deletions cut 1 base from V and 7 bases from J, with 8 bases between. Germline V lookup: CDR1 SGHRS, CDR2 YFSETQ. The CDR3 spans 13 residues. CDR3 in DNA: TGCGCCAGCAGCTTGTTCGTCGGCGGGGAGCTGTTTTTT. It encodes CASSLFVGGELFF.

The rearrangement joins TRBV11-2 to TRBJ2-3; a weak D match, TRBD1 (6 bases). Looked up from germline, CDR1 is SGHAT and CDR2 is FQNNGV. Between the trimmed V and J ends, which lost 8 bases and 6 bases, there was a span of 18 bases. The CDR3 is 14 residues long. Here the CDR3 DNA reads TGTGCCAGCGAAGGGACATATTTCAGCGATACGCAGTATTTT. Translating it yields CASEGTYFSDTQYF.

The chain has TRBV4-1 and TRBJ1-1, with TRBD1 matching 7 bases. Germline trimming cut 5 bases from V and 4 bases from J; bases unmatched to any gene: 7. This CDR3 is built from 14 residues. Germline assignment: CDR1 MGHRA and CDR2 YSYEKL. The CDR3 spells CASSSTTGTTEAFF. The CDR3 DNA is TGCGCCAGCAGCTCTACGACAGGGACCACTGAAGCTTTCTTT.

This chain uses TRBV11-2 with TRBJ2-1; the D is unclear. This CDR3 has 13 residues. Trimming took 0 bases from V and 4 from J, leaving 4 bases between them. Germline CDR1 is SGHAT and CDR2 is FQNNGV. The CDR3 is CASSLDRYNEQFF. As DNA, the CDR3 is TGTGCCAGCAGCTTAGACCGGTACAATGAGCAGTTCTTC.

J is TRBJ2-1 and V is TRBV2, with 7 bases identical to TRBD2. CDR1 and CDR2 from the germline V gene are SNHLY and FYNNEI. V lost 8 bases to trimming and J lost 7 bases; unmatched junction nucleotides: 14. This CDR3 comprises 15 residues. The CDR3 region has the DNA TGTGCCAGCGGCATGCGGCGGGAGCTTCGGAATGAGCAGTTCTTC. Translated, it gives CASGMRRELRNEQFF. The complete variable domain, with remaining parts taken from reference TRBV2 and TRBJ2-1, reads EPEVTQTPSHQVTQMGQEVILRCVPISNHLYFYWYRQILGQKVEFLVSFYNNEISEKSEIFDDQFSVERPDGSNFTLKIRSTKLEDSAMYFCASGMRRELRNEQFFGPGTRLTVL.

This chain joins TRBV7-9 and TRBJ1-5, with 7 bases fitting TRBD1. The ends lost 9 bases at V and 0 bases at J; junction bases unmatched: 14. CDR1 and CDR2 from the germline V gene are SEHNR and FQNEAQ (reference sequence). The CDR3 covers 17 residues. CDR3 loop: CASIIGGTVYSNQPQHF. In DNA form, the CDR3 reads TGTGCCAGTATCATAGGGGGGACAGTCTATAGCAATCAGCCCCAGCATTTT. The full variable domain, its missing parts supplied by reference TRBV7-9 and TRBJ1-5, is DTGVSQNPRHKITKRGQNVTFRCDPISEHNRLYWYRQTLGQGPEFLTYFQNEAQLEKSRLLSDRFSAERPKGSFSTLEIQRTEQGDSAMYLCASIIGGTVYSNQPQHFGDGTRLSIL.

The chain carries TRBV2 and TRBJ1-5; TRBD1 matches at 12 bases. This CDR3 region has 14 residues. The V gene's germline CDR1 is SNHLY and CDR2 FYNNEI. Germline trimming cut 9 bases from V and 6 bases from J; bases unmatched to any gene: 6. The CDR3 DNA reads as TGTGCCAGTCGGCGGGACAGGGGGCTTCAGCCCCAGCATTTT. This sequence encodes CASRRDRGLQPQHF. The whole variable domain, remainder taken from reference TRBV2 and TRBJ1-5, is EPEVTQTPSHQVTQMGQEVILRCVPISNHLYFYWYRQILGQKVEFLVSFYNNEISEKSEIFDDQFSVERPDGSNFTLKIRSTKLEDSAMYFCASRRDRGLQPQHFGDGTRLSIL.

This rearrangement joins TRBV5-7 to TRBJ1-5; D unclear. TRBV5-7 qualifies as an ORF whose function is uncertain. Trimming removed 4 bases from V and 3 bases from J, with 11 bases in between. CDR3 length: 14 residues. This CDR3 reads CASSVAQSNQPQHF. The CDR3 coding sequence is TGTGCCAGCAGCGTTGCACAGTCCAATCAGCCCCAGCATTTT.

This chain joins TRBV5-6 and TRBJ2-3; 10 nucleotides agree with TRBD2. Germline-derived CDR1 and CDR2 are SGHDT and YYEEEE. The CDR3 is 14 residues long. With 4 bases clipped from V and 6 bases from J, the junction kept 5 bases outside the gene matches. Here the CDR3 reads CASSHLAGVDTQYF. CDR3 sequence (DNA): TGTGCCAGCAGCCATCTAGCGGGGGTCGATACGCAGTATTTT.

The chain links TRBV5-1 to TRBJ2-1, with 11 nucleotides matching TRBD2. Germline V gives CDR1 SGHRS, CDR2 YFSETQ. The CDR3 loop spans 13 amino acids. Losses at the gene ends were 5 bases for V and 5 bases for J; bases not matched to a gene: 0. As DNA, the CDR3 is TGCGCCAGCAGGACTAGCGGGGACAATGAGCAGTTCTTC. Amino acids: CASRTSGDNEQFF.

The chain carries TRBV7-2 and TRBJ1-5, with 7 bases identical to TRBD1. Germline V gives CDR1 SGHTA, CDR2 FQGNSA. This CDR3 contains 13 residues. V shed 9 bases and J 4 bases; nucleotides not matched to a gene: 6. The CDR3 DNA reads TGTGCCAGTCAGGGACAGATAAATCAGCCCCAGCATTTT. As protein: CASQGQINQPQHF.

The genes are TRBV7-2 and TRBJ1-2; D not certain. Trimming shortened V by 1 base and J by 5 bases, and 11 bases separated the two germline ends. The CDR3 is 14 residues long. Germline V CDR1 and CDR2: SGHTA, FQGNSA. The CDR3 bases are TGTGCCAGCAGCTTAGGGTCGGGAGTATATGGCTACACCTTC. It is translated as CASSLGSGVYGYTF.

The rearrangement links TRBV7-2 to TRBJ2-1, with TRBD2 matching 7 bases. There are 17 residues in the CDR3. Germline loops: CDR1 SGHTA, CDR2 FQGNSA. J gave up 9 bases and V 5 bases, and 19 bases lay outside the gene matches. CDR3: CASSRGGWGRAKSEQFF. The CDR3 nucleotides read TGTGCCAGCAGCCGCGGAGGGTGGGGGAGGGCTAAAAGTGAGCAGTTCTTC.

The J gene is TRBJ1-4, the V gene TRBV5-6, with 7 positions matching TRBD1. With 4 bases clipped from V and 4 bases from J, the junction kept 7 bases outside the gene matches. The germline V gene encodes CDR1 SGHDT and CDR2 YYEEEE. The CDR3 is 15 amino acids. The CDR3 DNA reads as TGTGCCAGCAGCACCAGGGACAGTTTTAATGAAAAACTGTTTTTT. Its translation is CASSTRDSFNEKLFF.

The CDR3 nucleotides read TGTGCCAGCAGTACCCAACTAGCGGGGGGTCTTCGGGAGACCCAGTACTTC. Translated, it gives CASSTQLAGGLRETQYF. The chain couples TRBV2 to TRBJ2-5; 12 bases agree with TRBD2. Germline assignment: CDR1 SNHLY and CDR2 FYNNEI. This CDR3 is built from 17 residues. V lost 5 bases, J lost 5 bases, and 12 bases stayed unmatched.

This chain connects TRBV29-1 to TRBJ2-5, with TRBD2 matching 9 bases. The ends lost 0 bases at V and 5 bases at J; junction bases unmatched: 7. From germline, CDR1 is SQVTM and CDR2 ANQGSEA. The length of the CDR3 is 15 residues. CDR3: CSVEDPAGGGETQYF. Written as DNA, the CDR3 is TGCAGCGTTGAAGATCCAGCGGGGGGTGGGGAGACCCAGTACTTC.

This chain joins TRBV7-9 and TRBJ2-5; possibly TRBD1 for D (6 bases). The V end was cut by 1 base, the J end by 5 bases, with 14 bases between. Per the germline V gene, CDR1 is SEHNR and CDR2 is FQNEAQ (reference sequence). The CDR3 is made up of 15 amino acids. CDR3 nucleotides: TGTGCCAGCAGCTTAGTGTGGCAGGGGCAGGAGACCCAGTACTTC. Residues: CASSLVWQGQETQYF.

The chain employs TRBV7-9 and TRBJ2-5; 11 positions agree with TRBD2. Trimming cost V 1 base and J 2 bases; bases outside gene matches: 3. The CDR3 runs to 16 residues. CDR1 is SEHNR and CDR2 is FQNEAQ in the germline V gene (reference sequence). The CDR3: CASSLGASGRQETQYF. Here the CDR3 DNA reads TGTGCCAGCAGCTTAGGGGCTAGCGGGAGGCAAGAGACCCAGTACTTC.

This clone was detected only once. The chain links TRBV5-1 to TRBJ2-7; D gene uncertain. The ends were cut back, 0 bases at V and 3 bases at J, with 13 bases in the middle. This CDR3 has 15 residues. Germline CDR1 reads SGHRS; CDR2 reads YFSETQ. Here the CDR3 reads CASSLVYSPIYEQYF. CDR3 DNA sequence: TGCGCCAGCAGCTTGGTGTACTCCCCGATCTACGAGCAGTACTTC. Drawing the rest from reference TRBV5-1 and TRBJ2-7, the complete variable domain is KAGVTQTPRYLIKTRGQQVTLSCSPISGHRSVSWYQQTPGQGLQFLFEYFSETQRNKGNFPGRFSGRQFSNSRSEMNVSTLELGDSALYLCASSLVYSPIYEQYFGPGTRLTVT.

About this clone: The germline gene is not matched at one end of the junction; a read error may be the cause. V gene TRBV7-9 combines with J gene TRBJ2-5; D is possibly TRBD1 (5 bases). The CDR3 extends over 12 amino acids. From germline, CDR1 is SEHNR and CDR2 FQNEAQ (reference sequence). CDR3 DNA sequence: TGTGCCAGCAGCTTAGTTCCGCCAGGGCACCACTTC. It is translated as CASSLVPPGHHF.

The chain is built from TRBV29-1 and TRBJ2-7, with D possibly being TRBD2 (6 bases). V lost 3 bases and J lost 0, with 9 bases in between. There are 13 residues in the CDR3. Germline V lookup: CDR1 SQVTM, CDR2 ANQGSEA. The CDR3, as DNA: TGCAGCGTTGATACCGGGAGCTCCTACGAGCAGTACTTC. Translated, it gives CSVDTGSSYEQYF.